The rows below give T cell receptor beta chains drawn from one sample of a study of Ad26.COV2.S vaccination and SARS-CoV-2 variants. Using immunoSEQ multiplex PCR, the repertoire was profiled, and TCRdb retains in-frame clones only, with some absent. Here the sample spans roughly 350,000 clones, 80% to 90% being singletons. The source material was peripheral blood, sampled in a trial of Ad26.COV2.S vaccine versus placebo. Source of these receptors: a person aged 18 to 59 who received the Ad26.COV2.S COVID-19 vaccine or a placebo. The CDR3 runs from the conserved cysteine through the conserved F or W. The order of the fields is clone size, D gene, V gene, CDR3 length, J gene, CDR3 DNA, CDR3 protein. A D gene is named only where the DNA matches it firmly. Expanded clones get a size class; other rows say once, few or many, or leave the size out.

clone size: -
D gene: -
V gene: TRBV18
CDR3 length: 14
J gene: TRBJ1-1
CDR3 DNA: TGTGCCAGCTCATCACAGGAGGGGAGCACTGAAGCTTTCTTT
CDR3 protein: CASSSQEGSTEAFF

clone size: -
D gene: -
V gene: TRBV27
CDR3 length: 11
J gene: TRBJ1-1
CDR3 DNA: TGTGCCAGCGGGATGATCACTGAAGCTTTCTTT
CDR3 protein: CASGMITEAFF

clone size: -
D gene: -
V gene: TRBV15
CDR3 length: 14
J gene: TRBJ1-4
CDR3 DNA: TGTGCCACCAGCAGAATGTCATTAAAAGAAAAACTGTTTTTT
CDR3 protein: CATSRMSLKEKLFF

clone size: -
D gene: TRBD1
V gene: TRBV3-1/TRBV3-2
CDR3 length: 16
J gene: TRBJ1-1
CDR3 DNA: TGTGCCAGCAGTCCATCCCTGACAGGGGTGAACACTGAAGCTTTCTTT
CDR3 protein: CASSPSLTGVNTEAFF

clone size: -
D gene: -
V gene: TRBV18
CDR3 length: 14
J gene: TRBJ1-6
CDR3 DNA: TGTGCCAGCTCTAATCGGCAGGAGAATTCACCCCTCCACTTT
CDR3 protein: CASSNRQENSPLHF

clone size: -
D gene: -
V gene: TRBV14
CDR3 length: 15
J gene: TRBJ2-2
CDR3 DNA: TGTGCCAGCAGCCAAGGGCAACATAACACCGGGGAGCTGTTTTTT
CDR3 protein: CASSQGQHNTGELFF

clone size: -
D gene: -
V gene: TRBV3-1/TRBV3-2
CDR3 length: 14
J gene: TRBJ1-5
CDR3 DNA: TGTGCCAGCAGCCCACAGGCTTCGGGTCAGCCCCAGCATTTT
CDR3 protein: CASSPQASGQPQHF

clone size: -
D gene: TRBD1
V gene: TRBV5-1
CDR3 length: 15
J gene: TRBJ1-4
CDR3 DNA: TGCGCCAGCAGCTTTTCCGGGACAGCCTATGAAAAACTGTTTTTT
CDR3 protein: CASSFSGTAYEKLFF

clone size: -
D gene: TRBD1
V gene: TRBV7-9
CDR3 length: 15
J gene: TRBJ1-2
CDR3 DNA: TGTGCCAGCAGCCCCCGGGACAGGAATAACTATGGCTACACCTTC
CDR3 protein: CASSPRDRNNYGYTF

clone size: -
D gene: -
V gene: TRBV7-3
CDR3 length: 15
J gene: TRBJ1-1
CDR3 DNA: TGTGCCAGCAGCTTAATTAGGGGGTCAAACACTGAAGCTTTCTTT
CDR3 protein: CASSLIRGSNTEAFF

clone size: -
D gene: -
V gene: TRBV4-2
CDR3 length: 15
J gene: TRBJ1-2
CDR3 DNA: TGTGCCAGCAGCGAATTAAGGACAGTTAACTATGGCTACACCTTC
CDR3 protein: CASSELRTVNYGYTF

clone size: -
D gene: -
V gene: TRBV15
CDR3 length: 15
J gene: TRBJ1-2
CDR3 DNA: TGTGCCACCAGCAGAGATGGGGGGCAGGGGTATGGCTACACCTTC
CDR3 protein: CATSRDGGQGYGYTF

clone size: once
D gene: -
V gene: TRBV5-1
CDR3 length: 15
J gene: TRBJ2-6
CDR3 DNA: TGCGCCAGCAGCTTATTAGGGCCTGGGGCCAACGTCCTGACTTTC
CDR3 protein: CASSLLGPGANVLTF

clone size: few
D gene: -
V gene: TRBV18
CDR3 length: 12
J gene: TRBJ2-1
CDR3 DNA: TGTGCCAGCTCACCGACCGAGAATGAGCAGTTCTTC
CDR3 protein: CASSPTENEQFF

clone size: -
D gene: -
V gene: TRBV6-5
CDR3 length: 11
J gene: TRBJ2-7
CDR3 DNA: TGTGCCAGCGGATTAGGGGGACGGCAGTACTTC
CDR3 protein: CASGLGGRQYF

clone size: -
D gene: -
V gene: TRBV27
CDR3 length: 13
J gene: TRBJ2-7
CDR3 DNA: TGTGCCAGCAGTTCCACGGGCCTATGGGAGCAGTACTTC
CDR3 protein: CASSSTGLWEQYF

clone size: -
D gene: -
V gene: TRBV27
CDR3 length: 15
J gene: TRBJ2-7
CDR3 DNA: TGTGCCAGCAGTTTATTTCCGGGGGCGTCCTACGAGCAGTACTTC
CDR3 protein: CASSLFPGASYEQYF

clone size: -
D gene: -
V gene: TRBV4-2
CDR3 length: 18
J gene: TRBJ1-6
CDR3 DNA: TGTGCCAGCAGCCAAACTTTTTTCGAGAGCTCCTATAATTCACCCCTCCACTTT
CDR3 protein: CASSQTFFESSYNSPLHF

clone size: -
D gene: TRBD1
V gene: TRBV7-9
CDR3 length: 14
J gene: TRBJ1-2
CDR3 DNA: TGTGCCAGCAGCTTAGGGACAGGGCTGTATGGCTACACCTTC
CDR3 protein: CASSLGTGLYGYTF

clone size: -
D gene: -
V gene: TRBV7-6
CDR3 length: 15
J gene: TRBJ2-7
CDR3 DNA: TGTGCCAGCAGCGTCGGGACCACGGGCTCCTACGAGCAGTACTTC
CDR3 protein: CASSVGTTGSYEQYF

clone size: -
D gene: -
V gene: TRBV7-9
CDR3 length: 15
J gene: TRBJ1-2
CDR3 DNA: TGTGCCAGCAGCTCGGGCCTGAAGAGGTTCTATGGCTACACCTTC
CDR3 protein: CASSSGLKRFYGYTF

clone size: -
D gene: -
V gene: TRBV19
CDR3 length: 14
J gene: TRBJ1-6
CDR3 DNA: TGTGCCAGTAGGCAACAGGGAAGGAATTCACCCCTCCACTTT
CDR3 protein: CASRQQGRNSPLHF

clone size: -
D gene: TRBD1
V gene: TRBV20-1
CDR3 length: 11
J gene: TRBJ1-1
CDR3 DNA: TGCAGTGCTACAGGGGGCACTGAAGCTTTCTTT
CDR3 protein: CSATGGTEAFF

clone size: -
D gene: -
V gene: TRBV5-1
CDR3 length: 16
J gene: TRBJ2-2
CDR3 DNA: TGCGCCAGCAGCTTGGAGGGTAGCAAGATCACCGGGGAGCTGTTTTTT
CDR3 protein: CASSLEGSKITGELFF

clone size: -
D gene: TRBD1
V gene: TRBV9
CDR3 length: 15
J gene: TRBJ2-7
CDR3 DNA: TGTGCCAGCAGTGCCTCGGGACAGGGGGCCCACGAGCAGTACTTC
CDR3 protein: CASSASGQGAHEQYF

clone size: -
D gene: TRBD1
V gene: TRBV29-1
CDR3 length: 13
J gene: TRBJ2-1
CDR3 DNA: TGCAGCACTGGGACAGGGACTTACAATGAGCAGTTCTTC
CDR3 protein: CSTGTGTYNEQFF

clone size: -
D gene: -
V gene: TRBV6-1
CDR3 length: 14
J gene: TRBJ1-2
CDR3 DNA: TGTGCCAGCAGTGAAGGGACGGGGCGAATAGGCTACACCTTC
CDR3 protein: CASSEGTGRIGYTF

clone size: -
D gene: -
V gene: TRBV2
CDR3 length: 16
J gene: TRBJ1-6
CDR3 DNA: TGTGCCAGCAGTGAACAAGGGCCAGGGACCAATTCACCCCTCCACTTT
CDR3 protein: CASSEQGPGTNSPLHF

clone size: once
D gene: -
V gene: TRBV9
CDR3 length: 13
J gene: TRBJ2-2
CDR3 DNA: TGTGCCAGCAGGCAGGACGACGACGGGGAGCTGTTTTTT
CDR3 protein: CASRQDDDGELFF

clone size: -
D gene: TRBD1
V gene: TRBV5-6
CDR3 length: 16
J gene: TRBJ2-2
CDR3 DNA: TGTGCCAGCAGCTTGGACAGGGGGCAACTTACCGGGGAGCTGTTTTTT
CDR3 protein: CASSLDRGQLTGELFF

clone size: -
D gene: TRBD1
V gene: TRBV5-1
CDR3 length: 15
J gene: TRBJ1-4
CDR3 DNA: TGCGCCAGCAGCTTGGCAGGGACAGAGAATGAAAAACTGTTTTTT
CDR3 protein: CASSLAGTENEKLFF

clone size: -
D gene: TRBD2
V gene: TRBV2
CDR3 length: 15
J gene: TRBJ2-7
CDR3 DNA: TGTGCCAGCAGGGAAATGGGACTAGACTCCTACGAGCAGTACTTC
CDR3 protein: CASREMGLDSYEQYF

clone size: -
D gene: TRBD2
V gene: TRBV7-2
CDR3 length: 16
J gene: TRBJ2-1
CDR3 DNA: TGTGCCAGCAGCTCCCTACTAGCGGGGGCCTCCAATGAGCAGTTCTTC
CDR3 protein: CASSSLLAGASNEQFF

clone size: -
D gene: -
V gene: TRBV30
CDR3 length: 15
J gene: TRBJ1-4
CDR3 DNA: TGTGCCTGGAGTGTAGGGCCATTGACTAATGAAAAACTGTTTTTT
CDR3 protein: CAWSVGPLTNEKLFF

clone size: -
D gene: -
V gene: TRBV6-5
CDR3 length: 13
J gene: TRBJ2-7
CDR3 DNA: TGTGCCAGCAGGGGTATAGCCTCCTACGAGCAGTACTTC
CDR3 protein: CASRGIASYEQYF

clone size: few
D gene: TRBD1
V gene: TRBV27
CDR3 length: 15
J gene: TRBJ2-1
CDR3 DNA: TGTGCCAGCAGCTACCTGACAGGGCGCAACAATGAGCAGTTCTTC
CDR3 protein: CASSYLTGRNNEQFF

clone size: -
D gene: -
V gene: TRBV6-1
CDR3 length: 15
J gene: TRBJ2-2
CDR3 DNA: TGTGCCAGCAGTGAAGGTTACCCGAACACCGGGGAGCTGTTTTTT
CDR3 protein: CASSEGYPNTGELFF